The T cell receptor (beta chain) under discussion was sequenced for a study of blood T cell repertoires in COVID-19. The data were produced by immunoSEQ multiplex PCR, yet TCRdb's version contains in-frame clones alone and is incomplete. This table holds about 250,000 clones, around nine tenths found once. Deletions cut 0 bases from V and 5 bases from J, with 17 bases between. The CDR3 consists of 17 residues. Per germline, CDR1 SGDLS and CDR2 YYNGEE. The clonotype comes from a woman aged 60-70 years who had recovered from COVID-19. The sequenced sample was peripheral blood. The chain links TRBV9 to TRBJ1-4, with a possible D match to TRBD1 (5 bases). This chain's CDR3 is CASSVAAGLRGNEKLFF. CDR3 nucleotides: TGTGCCAGCAGCGTAGCGGCAGGGTTGCGGGGAAATGAAAAACTGTTTTTT.